Below are 9 T cell receptor beta chains sequenced from a single sample in a study of OX40 agonist ivuxolimab in advanced cancers. Using immunoSEQ multiplex PCR, the repertoire was profiled, and TCRdb retains in-frame clones only, with some absent. The sample has about 32,000 clones; 84% are singletons. This specimen was CD4+ or CD8+ T cells sorted from blood, taken in a trial of the OX40 agonist ivuxolimab. Receptor source: an adult with an advanced solid tumor such as melanoma, head and neck, liver or kidney cancer.

This clone appeared a single time. The rearrangement uses TRBV27 and TRBJ2-1; D not resolved. Germline CDR1 and CDR2: MNHEY and SMNVEV (reference sequence). The CDR3 totals 12 residues. Trimming took 2 bases from V and 7 from J, leaving 6 bases between them. CDR3 bases: TGTGCCAGCAGTTTAAACGGGAATGAGCAGTTCTTC. This translates into CASSLNGNEQFF.

The J gene is TRBJ1-1, the V gene TRBV4-1; unclear D gene. Trimming cost V 1 base and J 3 bases, with 6 bases left between them. CDR1 is MGHRA and CDR2 is YSYEKL in the germline V gene. The CDR3 spans 13 residues. Here the CDR3 reads CASSQGEDTEAFF. The DNA for the CDR3 is TGCGCCAGCAGCCAAGGGGAAGACACTGAAGCTTTCTTT.

This chain links TRBV11-2 with TRBJ2-7, with 10 nucleotides matching TRBD2. Trimming cost V 4 bases and J 5 bases; bases outside gene matches: 5. This CDR3 has 14 residues. CDR1 SGHAT and CDR2 FQNNGV come from the germline V gene. The CDR3 reads CASSSSGSPHEQYF. For the CDR3, the DNA is TGTGCCAGCAGCTCTAGCGGGAGCCCCCACGAGCAGTACTTC.

This chain links TRBV10-3 with TRBJ2-1, with 7 bases matching TRBD1. With 8 bases clipped from V and 5 bases from J, the junction kept 0 bases outside the gene matches. The CDR3 length is 11 residues. Germline V gene lookup returns CDR1 ENHRY and CDR2 SYGVKD. The CDR3 is CAIDRDNEQFF. The CDR3 nucleotides read TGTGCCATCGACAGGGACAATGAGCAGTTCTTC.

This rearrangement joins TRBV5-1 to TRBJ2-7, with D tentatively TRBD1 or TRBD2 (5 bases each). V was shortened by 8 bases and J by 2 bases, with 20 bases between the two germline ends. This CDR3 spans 15 amino acids. The germline CDR1 and CDR2 sequences are SGHRS and YFSETQ. Written as DNA, the CDR3 is TGCGCCAGTACGCCGGGGCTAGGGGACCCCTACGAGCAGTACTTC. Residues: CASTPGLGDPYEQYF.

V gene TRBV5-1 combines with J gene TRBJ2-3; 7 nucleotides align to TRBD1. After removal of 4 bases from V and 2 bases from J, the junction contained 7 bases not matched to a gene. This CDR3 is 15 amino acids long. Germline loops: CDR1 SGHRS, CDR2 YFSETQ. In DNA form, the CDR3 reads TGCGCCAGCAGCGTGGACAGGAGGATCACAGATACGCAGTATTTT. Its protein product is CASSVDRRITDTQYF.

The chain is built from TRBV30 and TRBJ2-1, with TRBD2 matching 14 bases. Germline V gene lookup returns CDR1 GTSNPN and CDR2 SVGIG (reference sequence). This CDR3 is built from 17 residues. V lost 0 bases to trimming and J lost 7 bases; unmatched junction nucleotides: 8. The CDR3 DNA sequence: TGTGCCTGGAGTGTTACTCTCCGACTAGCGGGAGGGAATGAGCAGTTCTTC. Protein product: CAWSVTLRLAGGNEQFF. Based on the CDR3 plus reference TRBV30 and TRBJ2-1, the full variable domain is SQTIHQWPATLVQPVGSPLSLECTVEGTSNPNLYWYRQAAGRGLQLLFYSVGIGQISSEVPQNLSASRPQDRQFILSSKKLLLSDSGFYLCAWSVTLRLAGGNEQFFGPGTRLTVL.

The chain uses TRBV15 and TRBJ2-7; 7 bases fit TRBD1. The germline V gene encodes CDR1 LNHNV and CDR2 YYDKDF (reference sequence). The junction had 6 bases not matched to a gene; V was cut back by 5 bases and J by 5 bases. The CDR3 consists of 13 residues. CDR3: CATSEFTGDEQYF. As DNA, the CDR3 is TGTGCCACCAGCGAATTTACAGGGGACGAGCAGTACTTC.

The rearrangement links TRBV19 to TRBJ2-2, with a weak D call TRBD2 (6 bases). The CDR3 consists of 15 residues. CDR1 LNHDA and CDR2 SQIVND come from the germline V gene (reference sequence). The V end lost 1 base, the J end lost 4 bases, and 10 bases lay between the germline ends. The CDR3 spells CASSIGDSFTGELFF. In nucleotides, the CDR3 is TGTGCCAGTAGTATAGGGGACTCGTTCACCGGGGAGCTGTTTTTT.